What follows are 23 T cell receptor beta chains derived from one specimen sequenced in a study of T cell responses to AZD1222 COVID-19 vaccine. The data were produced by immunoSEQ multiplex PCR, yet TCRdb's version contains in-frame clones alone and is incomplete. The table lists approximately 140,000 clones, 92% of them singletons, with 3% to 3.5% in the top ten. The input for sequencing was peripheral blood, taken on day 0 of AZD1222 vaccination. The receptor source for this set is an adult in good health.

The count of this clone is one. J is TRBJ2-2 and V is TRBV7-2; 8 bases agree with TRBD1. The V gene's germline CDR1 is SGHTA and CDR2 FQGNSA. J lost 0 bases, V lost 2 bases, and 2 bases had no gene match. The CDR3 loop spans 16 amino acids. In nucleotides, the CDR3 is TGTGCCAGCAGCTTATGGGGACAGGCGAACACCGGGGAGCTGTTTTTT. Translation gives CASSLWGQANTGELFF.

As DNA, the CDR3 is TGTGCCAGCAGCCAAGGACTTACCCACCAAGAGACCCAGTACTTC. It specifies CASSQGLTHQETQYF. The J gene is TRBJ2-5, the V gene TRBV14; no reliable D call. The CDR3 is made up of 15 amino acids. Germline CDR1 is SGHDN and CDR2 is FVKESK. The germline V and J ends were trimmed by 1 base and 0 bases, with 9 bases remaining between them.

The chain recombines TRBV6-2 or TRBV6-3 with TRBJ2-3; D gene ambiguous. Germline CDR1 and CDR2: MNHEY and SVGEGT. This CDR3 comprises 12 residues. Trimming cost V 4 bases and J 2 bases, with 4 bases left between them. CDR3: CASSLFTDTQYF. In nucleotides, the CDR3 is TGTGCCAGCAGTTTATTCACAGATACGCAGTATTTT.

V and J are TRBV24-1 and TRBJ1-1; 8 bases map to TRBD1. V shed 9 bases and J 8 bases; nucleotides not matched to a gene: 7. The CDR3 contains 12 residues. The germline gives CDR1 KGHDR, CDR2 SFDVKD. DNA of the CDR3: TGTGCCACCTCAATAGGGACAGGAGAAGCTTTCTTT. It specifies CATSIGTGEAFF.

The gene calls are TRBV6-2 or TRBV6-3 and TRBJ2-7, with D unresolved. CDR1 MNHEY and CDR2 SVGEGT come from the germline V gene. CDR3 length: 12 amino acids. The ends were cut back, 5 bases at V and 4 bases at J, with 9 bases in the middle. The CDR3 loop reads CASSPGPYEQYF. The DNA of the CDR3 is TGTGCCAGCAGTCCCGGGCCATACGAGCAGTACTTC.

V usage is TRBV3-1 (or the pseudogene TRBV3-2) and J usage is TRBJ2-3; D perhaps matches TRBD2 (6 bases). The V gene's germline CDR1 is LGHDT and CDR2 YNNKEL (reference sequence). The CDR3 has 14 residues. The V gene lost 11 bases and the J gene lost 0 bases, with 15 bases spanning the gap. The CDR3 spells CAGTTGTSTDTQYF. In nucleotides, the CDR3 is TGTGCCGGCACAACCGGGACTAGCACAGATACGCAGTATTTT.

The chain links TRBV20-1 to TRBJ1-3; D is unclear. This CDR3 spans 11 amino acids. V was trimmed by 3 bases and J by 4 bases, leaving 4 bases between them. The germline V gene encodes CDR1 DFQATT and CDR2 SNEGSKA (reference sequence). As DNA, the CDR3 is TGCAGTGCTAGTTTCGGAAACACCATATATTTT. Encoded protein: CSASFGNTIYF.

This chain links TRBV6-4 with TRBJ1-5; the D is unclear. Germline V gene lookup returns CDR1 MRHNA and CDR2 SNTAGT. The CDR3 length is 17 residues. V lost 5 bases, J lost 1 base, and 18 bases lay in between. As DNA, the CDR3 is TGTGCCAGCAGTCCTCCTAAGGACGGCTTAAGCAATCAGCCCCAGCATTTT. It codes for CASSPPKDGLSNQPQHF.

V gene TRBV18 combines with J gene TRBJ1-3; no firm D call. The germline V and J ends were trimmed by 3 bases and 3 bases, with 3 bases remaining between them. The germline CDR1 and CDR2 sequences are KGHSH and LQKENI. This CDR3 is built from 12 residues. The CDR3 here is CASSPDGNTIYF. DNA for the CDR3: TGTGCCAGCTCACCGGATGGAAACACCATATATTTT. The complete variable domain, with remaining parts taken from reference TRBV18 and TRBJ1-3, reads NAGVMQNPRHLVRRRGQEARLRCSPMKGHSHVYWYRQLPEEGLKFMVYLQKENIIDESGMPKERFSAEFPKEGPSILRIQQVVRGDSAAYFCASSPDGNTIYFGEGSWLTVV.

V usage is TRBV29-1 and J usage is TRBJ2-2, with D perhaps matching TRBD2 (6 bases). Germline V CDR1 and CDR2: SQVTM, ANQGSEA. V was shortened by 6 bases and J by 1 base, with 6 bases between the two germline ends. This CDR3 region has 12 residues. Here the CDR3 reads CSVGGNTGELFF. CDR3 bases: TGCAGCGTGGGAGGGAACACCGGGGAGCTGTTTTTT.

The J gene is TRBJ1-5, the V gene TRBV19; 10 bases agree with TRBD1. The germline gives CDR1 LNHDA, CDR2 SQIVND (reference sequence). V was clipped by 1 base and J by 7 bases; unmatched bases: 7. The length of the CDR3 is 16 residues. The CDR3 DNA is TGTGCCAGTAGTATAGTAGGGACAGGGGTGTACCAGCCCCAGCATTTT. Its protein product is CASSIVGTGVYQPQHF.

The CDR3 protein is CASSLSGLGVNTEAFF. The DNA for the CDR3 is TGTGCCAGCAGTCTCAGTGGTCTGGGGGTGAACACTGAAGCTTTCTTT. V and J are TRBV27 and TRBJ1-1; possible D gene TRBD1, 5 bases. V lost 5 bases and J 0 bases, leaving 16 bases between the germline ends. The length of the CDR3 is 16 residues. The germline gives CDR1 MNHEY, CDR2 SMNVEV (reference sequence).

CDR3 sequence (DNA): TGTGCCAGCTCACCTGGGACAGACCCAACTAATGAAAAACTGTTTTTT. Amino acid sequence: CASSPGTDPTNEKLFF. The J gene is TRBJ1-4, the V gene TRBV18, with 7 nucleotides matching TRBD1. Germline V gene data show CDR1 as KGHSH and CDR2 as LQKENI. The CDR3 length is 16 residues. Trimming at V came to 3 bases and at J to 0 bases, leaving 4 bases not matched to a gene.

The chain uses TRBV27 and TRBJ2-2; D remains unclear. V lost 3 bases and J 6 bases, leaving 5 bases between the germline ends. CDR1 MNHEY and CDR2 SMNVEV come from the germline V gene (reference sequence). CDR3 length: 12 amino acids. The CDR3 coding sequence is TGTGCCAGCAGTTTTCTCCCCGGGGAGCTGTTTTTT. Residues: CASSFLPGELFF.

This chain uses TRBV19 with TRBJ2-2, with 7 bases matching TRBD1. V shed 2 bases, J shed 5 bases, and the junction held 8 bases outside the gene matches. Germline CDR1 and CDR2: LNHDA and SQIVND (reference sequence). CDR3 length equals 16 residues. The CDR3 protein is CASSIRTGGLTGELFF. Here the CDR3 DNA reads TGTGCCAGTAGTATACGGACAGGCGGATTAACCGGGGAGCTGTTTTTT.

This chain uses TRBV30 with TRBJ1-1, with 7 bases fitting TRBD1. The junction had 5 bases not matched to a gene; V was cut back by 0 bases and J by 1 base. Germline V gene sequence: CDR1 GTSNPN, CDR2 SVGIG (reference sequence). The CDR3 is made up of 15 amino acids. The CDR3 is CAWSVLRTGNTEAFF. The CDR3 DNA reads as TGTGCCTGGAGTGTACTTAGGACAGGGAACACTGAAGCTTTCTTT.

V gene TRBV4-1 combines with J gene TRBJ1-1; TRBD1 matches at 11 bases. Per the germline V gene, CDR1 is MGHRA and CDR2 is YSYEKL. The V gene end was trimmed by 1 base and the J gene end by 3 bases; junction bases not matched to a gene: 7. The CDR3 is 17 amino acids. This chain's CDR3 is CASSQAGQGARYTEAFF. For the CDR3, the DNA is TGCGCCAGCAGCCAAGCCGGACAGGGGGCTAGGTACACTGAAGCTTTCTTT.

The chain employs TRBV7-9 and TRBJ2-7; either TRBD1 or TRBD2 may supply D (5 bases each). The CDR3 sequence is 15 residues long. V lost 8 bases and J lost 6, with 23 bases in between. CDR1 and CDR2 from the germline V gene are SEHNR and FQNEAQ (reference sequence). CDR3 loop: CASSPPGTASSEQYF. The CDR3 DNA sequence: TGTGCCAGCTCCCCACCCGGGACCGCATCTAGCGAGCAGTACTTC. Combining the CDR3 with reference TRBV7-9 and TRBJ2-7 gives the whole variable domain DTGVSQNPRHKITKRGQNVTFRCDPISEHNRLYWYRQTLGQGPEFLTYFQNEAQLEKSRLLSDRFSAERPKGSFSTLEIQRTEQGDSAMYLCASSPPGTASSEQYFGPGTRLTVT.

The V call is TRBV19, the J call TRBJ1-2; 8 bases are shared with TRBD1. The germline CDR1 and CDR2 sequences are LNHDA and SQIVND (reference sequence). Trimming took 8 bases from V and 7 from J; bases not matched to a gene: 12. The CDR3 is 14 residues long. CDR3 DNA: TGTGCCAGTGATCAGGGGGCGCCTGTCGGTGGCTACACCTTC. It translates to CASDQGAPVGGYTF.

The gene calls are TRBV5-1 and TRBJ1-4; the match to TRBD1 covers 7 bases. V shed 2 bases, J shed 2 bases, and the junction held 0 bases outside the gene matches. The CDR3 covers 14 residues. CDR1 is SGHRS, CDR2 YFSETQ, per germline. DNA of the CDR3: TGCGCCAGCAGCTTAGGGGGCACTAATGAAAAACTGTTTTTT. Protein product: CASSLGGTNEKLFF.

The V and J genes are TRBV19 and TRBJ1-2, with D possibly matching TRBD1 (6 bases). The V end lost 4 bases, the J end lost 6 bases, and 15 bases lay between the germline ends. The CDR3 runs 14 residues. Germline V gene sequence: CDR1 LNHDA, CDR2 SQIVND (reference sequence). The CDR3 sequence: CASSTDRGANGYTF. In DNA form, the CDR3 reads TGTGCCAGTAGTACGGACCGGGGGGCAAATGGCTACACCTTC.

The chain carries TRBV29-1 and TRBJ2-1; tentative D call: TRBD1 (6 bases). The V and J ends lost 4 bases and 5 bases respectively, with 9 bases between them. This CDR3 spans 12 amino acids. Germline V lookup: CDR1 SQVTM, CDR2 ANQGSEA. The CDR3 bases are TGCAGCGTTGCAGGGGCGCACAATGAGCAGTTCTTC. Amino acid sequence: CSVAGAHNEQFF.

The J gene is TRBJ1-4, the V gene TRBV7-2; D is possibly TRBD1 (5 bases). CDR1 and CDR2 from the germline V gene are SGHTA and FQGNSA. CDR3 length equals 14 residues. Deletions cut 0 bases from V and 8 bases from J, with 10 bases between. This CDR3 is CASSLAGVGEKLFF. CDR3 coding DNA: TGTGCCAGCAGCTTAGCAGGGGTCGGGGAAAAACTGTTTTTT.